What follows is one TCR beta chain and its context. This clone's antigen is unknown. It has no much larger one-base neighbor in the sample; base qualities were not kept. The library was produced with the immunoSEQ multiplex PCR assay. For most patients, genomic DNA was isolated with the Qiagen DNeasy Blood and Tissue Kit and shipped frozen to Adaptive Biotechnologies for TCR sequencing. High-throughput TCR-beta CDR3 sequencing of genomic DNA from most patients was performed by Adaptive Biotechnologies. Regarding the original processing steps: Adaptive's ImmunoSEQ software supplied the TCR sequencing data for under 20 patients, while MiXCR and VDJtools were used to process three other patients. To correct CD4 versus CD8 sorting errors, any sequence found in both subsets at a frequency ratio below 5:1 was removed. CDR3 nucleotide sequences shared between donor and recipient were removed because their origin could not be assigned. To count as alloreactive, a clone needed at least 2-fold expansion over unstimulated cells and a minimum CFSE-low frequency of 0.002% (template counts) or 0.001% (read counts). Clones detected in sequenced pre-transplant spleen, lymph node, or MLR CFSE-low populations of the donor or recipient were defined as mappable. The cumulative frequency of alloreactive clones was calculated as a percentage of all sequences, weighted by copy number. Held by TCRdb, this immuneACCESS table contains in-frame sequences only and omits some clones. Under half of the omission traces to an unresolved V gene where checked; the cause of the rest is unknown. V, J and clone size were drawn from that table, and D and trimming were deduced from the DNA. The sample table contains more than 65,000 clones; only one count was recorded for 85% to 95% of them. The ten largest account for around 0.36% of the sample.

This sample stems from a study of graft-versus-host responses after intestinal transplantation (dated by TCRdb to 2020 to 2023). At the level of the whole study: Multivisceral, liver-intestinal, or isolated intestinal transplants were received by the recipients. Every recipient was given anti-thymocyte globulin induction, followed by roughly 3 years of maintenance tacrolimus and steroids. Graft-versus-host and host-versus-graft alloreactive T cell clones were tracked in the graft, circulation and bone marrow after intestinal transplantation using bulk TCR-beta CDR3 sequencing. To identify alloreactive clones, pre-transplant mixed lymphocyte reaction products were sequenced and then compared with unstimulated pre-transplant donor and recipient T cells. A cohort of under 30 intestinal transplant recipients, including one retransplant, was enrolled, and 3 patients lacking pretransplant specimens were excluded. A peak of at least 4% donor T cells among recipient peripheral blood mononuclear cells was the definition used for donor T cell macrochimerism. Rather than going through the commercial service, samples from three later patients were sequenced in-house on an Illumina MiSeq and processed with MiXCR. The full study reports these points: In the allografts of patients with donor T cell macrochimerism, GvH to HvG T cell clonal ratios were high. The conclusions were limited by the relatively low number and heterogeneity of the intestinal transplant patients. GvH clones were detected in recipient bone marrow, and some appeared earlier in ileal mucosa or blood, consistent with an intestinal mucosal origin. Early after transplant, peak levels of circulating GvH clones were found to be associated with declines in HvG clones.

V ends up 0 bases short and J 8 bases short, with an unmatched junction base count of 2. The CDR3 goes from the cysteine to the phenylalanine over 14 residues. Kept here is only the CDR3 DNA, which spans 42 bases and is read in frame from base 1. The time point tag for this specimen amounts to: cells obtained before transplantation from donor or recipient. CD3+CD4+ and CD3+CD8+ populations were FACS-sorted from unstimulated pre-transplant donor and recipient cells taken from spleen or lymph nodes. The TCR sequence derives from a human donor who was the organ donor for an intestinal transplant. This sample comprised unstimulated CD8+ T cells sorted from spleen or lymph node cells, obtained before transplant. Recombination linked TRBV23-1 to TRBJ2-1; 9 bases in the junction line up with TRBD1. TRBV23-1 carries the ORF label, with uncertain function. The CDR3 here reads CASSQSDRGDEQFF. The DNA sequence is as follows: TGCGCCAGCAGTCAATCGGACAGGGGCGATGAGCAGTTCTTC.